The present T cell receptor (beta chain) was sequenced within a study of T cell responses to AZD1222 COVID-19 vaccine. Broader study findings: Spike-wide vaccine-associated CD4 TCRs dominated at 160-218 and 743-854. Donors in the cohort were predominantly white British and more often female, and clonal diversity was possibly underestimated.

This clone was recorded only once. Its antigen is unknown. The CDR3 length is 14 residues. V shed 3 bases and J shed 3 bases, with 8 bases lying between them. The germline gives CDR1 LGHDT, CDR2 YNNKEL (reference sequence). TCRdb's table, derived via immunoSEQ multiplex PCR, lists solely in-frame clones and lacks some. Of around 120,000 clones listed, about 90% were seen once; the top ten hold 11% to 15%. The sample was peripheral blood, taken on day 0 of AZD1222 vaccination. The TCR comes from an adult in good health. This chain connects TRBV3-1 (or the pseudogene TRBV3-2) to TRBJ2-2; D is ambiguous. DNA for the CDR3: TGTGCCAGCAGCCACCATTCAGACACCGGGGAGCTGTTTTTT. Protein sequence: CASSHHSDTGELFF.